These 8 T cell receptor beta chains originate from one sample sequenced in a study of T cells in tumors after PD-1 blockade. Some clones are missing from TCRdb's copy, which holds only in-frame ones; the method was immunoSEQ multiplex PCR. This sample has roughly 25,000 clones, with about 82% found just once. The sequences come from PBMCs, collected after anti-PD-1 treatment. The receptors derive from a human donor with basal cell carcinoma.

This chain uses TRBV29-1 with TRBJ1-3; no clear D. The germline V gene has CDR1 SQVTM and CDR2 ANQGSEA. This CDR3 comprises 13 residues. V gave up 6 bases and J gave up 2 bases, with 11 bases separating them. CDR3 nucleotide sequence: TGCAGCGTCTCCGGGAATCCTGGAAACACCATATATTTT. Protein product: CSVSGNPGNTIYF.

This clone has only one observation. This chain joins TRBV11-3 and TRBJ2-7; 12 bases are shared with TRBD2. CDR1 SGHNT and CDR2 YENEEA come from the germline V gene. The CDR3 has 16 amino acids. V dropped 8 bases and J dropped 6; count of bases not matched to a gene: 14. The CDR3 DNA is TGTGCCAGCGGTGCGGCTAGCGGGGGGGTCGGTAGCGAGCAGTACTTC. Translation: CASGAASGGVGSEQYF.

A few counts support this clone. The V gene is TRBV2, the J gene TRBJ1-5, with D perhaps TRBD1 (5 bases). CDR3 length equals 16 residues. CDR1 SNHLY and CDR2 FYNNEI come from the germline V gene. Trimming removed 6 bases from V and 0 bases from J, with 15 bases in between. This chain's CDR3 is CASRPTGVYSNQPQHF. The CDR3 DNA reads TGTGCCAGCAGGCCCACAGGAGTTTATAGCAATCAGCCCCAGCATTTT.

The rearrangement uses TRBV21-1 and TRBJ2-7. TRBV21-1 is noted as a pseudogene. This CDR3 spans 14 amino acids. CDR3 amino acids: CASRKETRGHEQYF. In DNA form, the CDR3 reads TGTGCCAGCAGGAAAGAAACTCGGGGACACGAGCAGTACTTC.

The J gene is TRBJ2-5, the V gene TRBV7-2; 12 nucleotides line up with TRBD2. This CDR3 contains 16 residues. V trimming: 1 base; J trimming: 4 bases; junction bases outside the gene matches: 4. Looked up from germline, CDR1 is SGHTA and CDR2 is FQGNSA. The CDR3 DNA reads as TGTGCCAGCAGCTTAGGTCTAGCGGGGGGGCGAGAGACCCAGTACTTC. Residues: CASSLGLAGGRETQYF.

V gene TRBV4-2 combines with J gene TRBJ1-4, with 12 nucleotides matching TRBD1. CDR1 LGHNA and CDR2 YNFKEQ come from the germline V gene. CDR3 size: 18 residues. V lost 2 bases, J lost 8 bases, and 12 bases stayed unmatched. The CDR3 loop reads CASSQWAGTGGGGEKLFF. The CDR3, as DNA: TGTGCCAGCAGCCAATGGGCCGGGACAGGGGGCGGGGGGGAAAAACTGTTTTTT.

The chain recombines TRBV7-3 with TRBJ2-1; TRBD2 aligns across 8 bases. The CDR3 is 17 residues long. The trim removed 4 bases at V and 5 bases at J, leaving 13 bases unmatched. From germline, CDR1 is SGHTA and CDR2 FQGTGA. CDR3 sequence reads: CASSYLRGLRGDNEQFF. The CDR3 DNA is TGTGCCAGCAGCTACCTACGGGGCCTGCGGGGGGACAATGAGCAGTTCTTC.

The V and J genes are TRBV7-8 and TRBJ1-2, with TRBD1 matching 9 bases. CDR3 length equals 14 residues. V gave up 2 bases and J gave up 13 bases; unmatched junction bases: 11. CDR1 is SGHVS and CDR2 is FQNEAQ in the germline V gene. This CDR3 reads CASSLTYGDRVITF. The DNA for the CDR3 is TGTGCCAGCAGCTTAACTTACGGGGACAGGGTAATCACCTTC.